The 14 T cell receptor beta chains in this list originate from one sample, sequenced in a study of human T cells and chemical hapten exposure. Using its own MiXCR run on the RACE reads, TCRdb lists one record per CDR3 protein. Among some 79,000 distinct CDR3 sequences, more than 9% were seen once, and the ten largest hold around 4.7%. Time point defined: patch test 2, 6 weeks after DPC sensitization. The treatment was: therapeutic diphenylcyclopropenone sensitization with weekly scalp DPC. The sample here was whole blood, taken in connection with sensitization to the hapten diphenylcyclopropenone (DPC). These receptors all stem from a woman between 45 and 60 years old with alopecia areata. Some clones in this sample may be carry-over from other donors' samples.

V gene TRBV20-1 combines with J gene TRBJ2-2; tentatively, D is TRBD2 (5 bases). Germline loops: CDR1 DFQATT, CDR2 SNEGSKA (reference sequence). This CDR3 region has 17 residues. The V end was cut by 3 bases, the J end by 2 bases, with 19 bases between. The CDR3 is CSASSLADLYNTGELFF. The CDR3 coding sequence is TGCAGTGCTAGCTCCCTAGCAGATCTTTATAACACCGGGGAGCTGTTTTTT.

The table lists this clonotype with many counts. As DNA, the CDR3 is TGTGCCAGCAGCTTAGACTCAGGGGGAGCTCAGCCCCAGCATTTT. Amino acid sequence: CASSLDSGGAQPQHF. The chain is built from TRBV11-2 and TRBJ1-5, with TRBD1 identical over 7 bases. Germline values: CDR1 SGHAT, CDR2 FQNNGV. The CDR3 is 15 residues long. Trimming removed 0 bases from V and 6 bases from J; junction bases left unmatched: 5.

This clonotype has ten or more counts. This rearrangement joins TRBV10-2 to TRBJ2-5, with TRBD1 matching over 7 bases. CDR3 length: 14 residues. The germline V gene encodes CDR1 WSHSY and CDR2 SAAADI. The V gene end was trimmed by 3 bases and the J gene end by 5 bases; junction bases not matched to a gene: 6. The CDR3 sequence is CASSDLQGSETQYF. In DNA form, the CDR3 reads TGCGCCAGCAGTGATCTACAGGGGTCGGAGACCCAGTACTTC.

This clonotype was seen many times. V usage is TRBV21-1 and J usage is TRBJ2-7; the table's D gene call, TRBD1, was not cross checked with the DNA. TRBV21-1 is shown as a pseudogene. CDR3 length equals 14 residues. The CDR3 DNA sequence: TGTGCCAGCAGCGGTTGTTTCCCCTTGAACGAGCAGTACTTC. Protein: CASSGCFPLNEQYF.

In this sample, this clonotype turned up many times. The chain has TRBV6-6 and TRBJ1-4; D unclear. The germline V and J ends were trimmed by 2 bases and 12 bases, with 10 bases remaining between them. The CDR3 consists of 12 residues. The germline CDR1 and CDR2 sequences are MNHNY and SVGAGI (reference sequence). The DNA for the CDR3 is TGTGCCAGCAGTTACGGTTTAGAGCAACTGTTTTTT. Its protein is CASSYGLEQLFF.

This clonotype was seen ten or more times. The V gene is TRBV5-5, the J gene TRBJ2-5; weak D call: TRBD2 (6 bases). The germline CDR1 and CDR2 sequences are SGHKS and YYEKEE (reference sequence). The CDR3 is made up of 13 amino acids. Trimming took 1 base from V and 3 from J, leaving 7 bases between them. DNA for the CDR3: TGTGCCAGCAGCTTGTCGGGGGAAGAGACCCAGTACTTC. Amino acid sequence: CASSLSGEETQYF.

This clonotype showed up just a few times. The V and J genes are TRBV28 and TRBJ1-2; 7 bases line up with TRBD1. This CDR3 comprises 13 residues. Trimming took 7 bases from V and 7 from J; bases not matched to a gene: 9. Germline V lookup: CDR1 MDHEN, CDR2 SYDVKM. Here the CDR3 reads CASNPDRARGYTF. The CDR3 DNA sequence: TGTGCCAGCAACCCCGACAGGGCCCGTGGCTACACCTTC.

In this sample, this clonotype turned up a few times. Here the CDR3 reads CASSFWTSGKKETQYF. In nucleotides, the CDR3 is TGTGCCAGCAGCTTCTGGACTAGCGGTAAAAAAGAGACCCAGTACTTC. The chain is built from TRBV7-9 and TRBJ2-5; 10 bases agree with TRBD2. V dropped 3 bases and J dropped 3; count of bases not matched to a gene: 7. Germline values: CDR1 SEHNR, CDR2 FQNEAQ (reference sequence). The CDR3 consists of 16 residues.

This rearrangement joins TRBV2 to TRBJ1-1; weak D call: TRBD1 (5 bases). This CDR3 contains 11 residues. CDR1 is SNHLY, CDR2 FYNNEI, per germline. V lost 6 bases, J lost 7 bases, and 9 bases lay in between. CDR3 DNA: TGTGCCAGCAGGTCGCAGGGTGAAGCTTTCTTT. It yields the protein CASRSQGEAFF.

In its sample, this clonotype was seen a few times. As DNA, the CDR3 is TGCAGTGCTAGCAGGGAGGGAAGGGGCAATGAGCAGTTCTTC. Its protein product is CSASREGRGNEQFF. V gene TRBV20-1 combines with J gene TRBJ2-1; TRBD2 matches at 7 bases. J gave up 6 bases and V 3 bases, and 8 bases lay outside the gene matches. The CDR3 contains 14 residues. The germline V gene has CDR1 DFQATT and CDR2 SNEGSKA (reference sequence).

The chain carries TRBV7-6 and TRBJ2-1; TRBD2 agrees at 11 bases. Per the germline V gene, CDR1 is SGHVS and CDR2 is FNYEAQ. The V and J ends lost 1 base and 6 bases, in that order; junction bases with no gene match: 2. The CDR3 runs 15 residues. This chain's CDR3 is CASSLGLAGGNEQFF. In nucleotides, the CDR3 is TGTGCCAGCAGCTTAGGGCTAGCGGGGGGCAATGAGCAGTTCTTC.

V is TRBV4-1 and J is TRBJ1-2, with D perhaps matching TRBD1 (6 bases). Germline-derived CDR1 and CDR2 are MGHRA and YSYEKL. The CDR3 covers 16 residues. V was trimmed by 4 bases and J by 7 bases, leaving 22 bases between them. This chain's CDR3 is CASSRTRDTTSRGYTF. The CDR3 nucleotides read TGCGCCAGCAGCCGGACTAGGGACACCACAAGCCGTGGCTACACCTTC.

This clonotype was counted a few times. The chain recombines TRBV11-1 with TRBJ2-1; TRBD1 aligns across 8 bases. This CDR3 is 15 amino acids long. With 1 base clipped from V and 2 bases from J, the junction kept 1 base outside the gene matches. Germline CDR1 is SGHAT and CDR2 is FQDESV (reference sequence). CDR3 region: CASSLEGQAYNEQFF. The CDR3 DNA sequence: TGTGCCAGCAGCTTAGAGGGACAGGCCTACAATGAGCAGTTCTTC.

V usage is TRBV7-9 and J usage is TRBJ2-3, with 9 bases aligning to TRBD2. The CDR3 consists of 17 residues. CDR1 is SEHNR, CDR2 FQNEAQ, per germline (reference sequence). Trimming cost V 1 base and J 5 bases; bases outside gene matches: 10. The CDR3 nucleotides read TGTGCCAGCAGCTTAGGATTGCGGGAGGGCCTGGGAGATACGCAGTATTTT. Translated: CASSLGLREGLGDTQYF.